This TCR beta chain was profiled in a study of CD8 T cells in Susac syndrome. Findings and caveats of the study: Acknowledgment was made by the study that its TCR sequencing and HLA analysis involved a relatively small number of individuals.

With regard to this clonotype: What it binds is unknown.

When the RNA was reverse transcribed, random hexamers were used with an input of roughly 0.5 to 1 ug. Amplification of TCR beta CDR3 spanned 54 Vbeta and 13 Jbeta via immunoSEQ multiplex PCR. TCRdb reprocessed the immunoSEQ multiplex PCR reads with MiXCR, giving one entry per CDR3 protein. The data show around 300,000 distinct CDR3 sequences, with around 91% seen just once and under 0.2% held by the top ten. TCR beta sequencing covered blood CD8+ and CD4+ T cells. The multiple sclerosis controls, all treatment-naive patients, had relapsing-remitting disease that was stable or active. The V and J ends lost 9 bases and 3 bases, in that order; junction bases with no gene match: 11. This CDR3 comprises 14 residues. CDR1 and CDR2 (germline): LNHDA, SQIVND (reference sequence).

The chain is built from TRBV19 and TRBJ2-7; 7 nucleotides line up with TRBD1. This sequence originates from a human donor with multiple sclerosis. The sample taken for sequencing was CD8+ T cells from PBMCs. The CDR3 DNA is TGTGCCAGCCCTCCGGGACAGCGTTTCTACGAGCAGTACTTC. This encodes CASPPGQRFYEQYF.